The 24 T cell receptor beta chains given below trace back to one sample, sequenced in a study of T cell responses to AZD1222 COVID-19 vaccine. Profiled with immunoSEQ multiplex PCR; TCRdb holds only in-frame clones, not every one. Found here are fewer than 110,000 clones, roughly 90% of them singletons; the top ten hold approximately 15%. The sequences come from peripheral blood, collected on day 0 of AZD1222 vaccination. The source is an adult in good health.

The sample holds a few counts of this clone. This chain connects TRBV7-9 to TRBJ2-7; 11 nucleotides match TRBD1. V shed 5 bases and J 3 bases; nucleotides not matched to a gene: 6. CDR3 length: 15 residues. The V gene's germline CDR1 is SEHNR and CDR2 FQNEAQ (reference sequence). The CDR3 is CASSPSGTGGYEQYF. The CDR3, as DNA: TGTGCCAGCAGCCCGTCCGGGACAGGGGGCTACGAGCAGTACTTC.

This clone was counted between two and nine times. The rearrangement joins TRBV6-5 to TRBJ2-7; weak D call: TRBD1 (6 bases). CDR3 length equals 13 residues. Germline V gives CDR1 MNHEY, CDR2 SVGAGI. V shed 6 bases and J shed 4 bases, with 13 bases lying between them. As DNA, the CDR3 is TGTGCCAGCAGCACCGGGACAACATACGAGCAGTACTTC. It translates to CASSTGTTYEQYF.

The V gene is TRBV5-1, the J gene TRBJ2-3; a possible D gene is TRBD2 (5 bases). Between the trimmed V and J ends, which lost 4 bases and 6 bases, there was a span of 12 bases. The CDR3 is made up of 13 amino acids. The germline V gene has CDR1 SGHRS and CDR2 YFSETQ. CDR3 sequence reads: CASSPGFGDTQYF. The CDR3 bases are TGCGCCAGCAGCCCGGGGTTTGGGGATACGCAGTATTTT.

The genes are TRBV11-3 and TRBJ2-5; D is uncertain. The V gene lost 4 bases and the J gene lost 3 bases, with 24 bases spanning the gap. Germline values: CDR1 SGHNT, CDR2 YENEEA. The CDR3 has 18 residues. In DNA, the CDR3 is TGTGCCAGCAGCTCCCCCCGCCAGCAGGCGACTCGAGAAGAGACCCAGTACTTC. Residues: CASSSPRQQATREETQYF.

The CDR3: CASSLGTSQGGYTF. CDR3 nucleotides: TGTGCCAGCAGTTTAGGGACATCCCAGGGCGGCTACACCTTC. The chain couples TRBV28 to TRBJ1-2, with D possibly matching TRBD1 (6 bases). CDR3 length equals 14 residues. V shed 2 bases and J shed 8 bases, with 15 bases lying between them. Germline V CDR1 and CDR2: MDHEN, SYDVKM.

The V and J genes are TRBV3-1 (or the pseudogene TRBV3-2) and TRBJ1-2, with 9 bases identical to TRBD1. Trimming took 3 bases from V and 4 from J; bases not matched to a gene: 3. The germline V gene has CDR1 LGHDT and CDR2 YNNKEL (reference sequence). This CDR3 has 14 amino acids. The CDR3 reads CASSQDRGVYGYTF. The CDR3 nucleotides are TGTGCCAGCAGCCAGGACAGGGGTGTCTATGGCTACACCTTC.

The J gene is TRBJ1-2, the V gene TRBV19, with 8 bases that match TRBD1. This CDR3 spans 16 amino acids. Germline lookup yields CDR1 LNHDA and CDR2 SQIVND (reference sequence). The trim removed 4 bases at V and 0 bases at J, leaving 7 bases unmatched. The DNA for the CDR3 is TGTGCCAGTAGTACCGGACAGGGATATCCTAACTATGGCTACACCTTC. It codes for CASSTGQGYPNYGYTF.

This chain links TRBV30 with TRBJ2-1; 8 bases align to TRBD2. CDR3 size: 14 residues. Trimming cost V 1 base and J 6 bases; bases outside gene matches: 5. In germline, CDR1 is GTSNPN, CDR2 SVGIG (reference sequence). CDR3: CAWSGSSGINEQFF. CDR3 in DNA: TGTGCCTGGAGTGGGAGTAGCGGGATCAATGAGCAGTTCTTC.

J is TRBJ1-1 and V is TRBV4-2; D is uncertain. Germline CDR1 reads LGHNA; CDR2 reads YNFKEQ. CDR3 length equals 11 residues. The germline V and J ends were trimmed by 6 bases and 11 bases, with 13 bases remaining between them. The CDR3 sequence: CASSAGPRAFF. The CDR3 nucleotides read TGTGCCAGCAGTGCCGGGCCGAGGGCTTTCTTT.

There are a few counts of this clone. The chain carries TRBV7-9 and TRBJ2-3, with D tentatively TRBD1 (6 bases). This CDR3 comprises 17 residues. From germline, CDR1 is SEHNR and CDR2 FQNEAQ (reference sequence). The V and J ends lost 7 bases and 4 bases respectively, with 24 bases between them. The CDR3 coding sequence is TGTGCCAGCAACCCTAAGGGGAAGACAGGTCTTCCAGATACGCAGTATTTT. This encodes CASNPKGKTGLPDTQYF.

V gene TRBV12-3 or TRBV12-4 combines with J gene TRBJ2-5; D possibly corresponds to TRBD2 (5 bases). CDR3 length: 13 residues. Trimming shortened V by 7 bases and J by 1 base, and 10 bases separated the two germline ends. CDR3 sequence: CASTLASQETQYF. CDR3 nucleotide sequence: TGTGCCAGCACCTTAGCGTCCCAAGAGACCCAGTACTTC.

The chain couples TRBV7-3 to TRBJ2-6; D possibly corresponds to TRBD1 (6 bases). This CDR3 spans 17 amino acids. From germline, CDR1 is SGHTA and CDR2 FQGTGA. Trimming removed 2 bases from V and 0 bases from J, with 11 bases in between. In nucleotides, the CDR3 is TGTGCCAGCAGCTTAGTGGGGGCTAGCTCTGGGGCCAACGTCCTGACTTTC. It translates to CASSLVGASSGANVLTF. Full variable domain (missing parts from reference TRBV7-3 and TRBJ2-6): GAGVSQTPSNKVTEKGKYVELRCDPISGHTALYWYRQSLGQGPEFLIYFQGTGAADDSGLPNDRFFAVRPEGSVSTLKIQRTERGDSAVYLCASSLVGASSGANVLTFGAGSRLTVL.

This chain uses TRBV5-1 with TRBJ2-1, with TRBD2 matching 11 bases. CDR1 is SGHRS and CDR2 is YFSETQ in the germline V gene. This CDR3 region has 15 residues. V lost 4 bases and J lost 5; bases outside the gene matches: 5. The CDR3 coding sequence is TGCGCCAGCAGCACCCTAGCGGGAGGTGACAATGAGCAGTTCTTC. Amino acids: CASSTLAGGDNEQFF.

This clone was seen just once. The chain links TRBV14 to TRBJ1-1, with D maybe TRBD1 (5 bases). V was trimmed by 0 bases and J by 1 base, leaving 12 bases between them. This CDR3 region has 16 residues. Germline V lookup: CDR1 SGHDN, CDR2 FVKESK. CDR3 protein: CASSQDVGARNTEAFF. The CDR3 nucleotides read TGTGCCAGCAGCCAAGATGTAGGGGCGAGGAACACTGAAGCTTTCTTT.

The chain has TRBV30 and TRBJ1-2; TRBD1 is a possible D gene (6 bases). The CDR3 is 13 amino acids. The V gene's germline CDR1 is GTSNPN and CDR2 SVGIG (reference sequence). The ends were cut back, 1 base at V and 8 bases at J, with 14 bases in the middle. The CDR3 region is CAWSGGPGAGYTF. The DNA of the CDR3 is TGTGCCTGGAGTGGGGGCCCGGGGGCCGGCTACACCTTC.

This sequence joins TRBV7-8 and TRBJ1-1, with D possibly matching TRBD1 (5 bases). The CDR3 is 14 amino acids. Trimming removed 4 bases at V and 1 base at J, with 10 bases between. Germline CDR1 SGHVS, CDR2 FQNEAQ. Written as DNA, the CDR3 is TGTGCCAGCAGCTGGGGACGCTGGAACACTGAAGCTTTCTTT. Translation gives CASSWGRWNTEAFF. Complete variable domain (other parts from reference TRBV7-8 and TRBJ1-1): GAGVSQSPRYKVAKRGQDVALRCDPISGHVSLFWYQQALGQGPEFLTYFQNEAQLDKSGLPSDRFFAERPEGSVSTLKIQRTQQEDSAVYLCASSWGRWNTEAFFGQGTRLTVV.

V and J are TRBV7-3 and TRBJ2-1; D unclear. V gave up 4 bases and J gave up 3 bases, with 16 bases separating them. This CDR3 has 16 amino acids. Germline loops: CDR1 SGHTA, CDR2 FQGTGA. CDR3 region: CASSSDPDPRYNEQFF. Here the CDR3 DNA reads TGTGCCAGCAGCTCCGACCCGGACCCTCGCTACAATGAGCAGTTCTTC.

The gene calls are TRBV10-2 and TRBJ1-5, with D uncertain. The CDR3 covers 14 residues. V lost 2 bases and J 5 bases, leaving 10 bases between the germline ends. CDR1 is WSHSY, CDR2 SAAADI, per germline. DNA for the CDR3: TGCGCCAGCAGTGAGACGAACAACTATCAGCCCCAGCATTTT. It codes for CASSETNNYQPQHF.

The chain combines TRBV5-4 with TRBJ1-1, with unresolved D. The CDR3 totals 14 residues. Trimming pared 6 bases from V and 1 base from J, leaving 13 bases between. Germline V gives CDR1 SGHNT, CDR2 YYREEE (reference sequence). The CDR3 loop reads CASTYPARNTEAFF. The CDR3 DNA sequence: TGTGCCAGCACCTACCCGGCACGGAACACTGAAGCTTTCTTT.

This clone was found once. V usage is TRBV29-1 and J usage is TRBJ2-7; 10 bases agree with TRBD2. CDR1 and CDR2 (germline): SQVTM, ANQGSEA. Trimming cost V 1 base and J 2 bases; bases outside gene matches: 2. The CDR3 is 14 amino acids. The CDR3 loop reads CSVEGLAGAYEQYF. The DNA for the CDR3 is TGCAGCGTTGAAGGGCTAGCGGGAGCCTACGAGCAGTACTTC.

The chain is built from TRBV7-3 and TRBJ2-7; D not certain. The CDR3 is 11 residues long. The germline V gene has CDR1 SGHTA and CDR2 FQGTGA. V was trimmed by 5 bases and J by 0 bases, leaving 2 bases between them. CDR3 sequence reads: CASSVSYEQYF. The CDR3 coding sequence is TGTGCCAGCAGCGTCTCCTACGAGCAGTACTTC.

This chain links TRBV6-5 with TRBJ1-5; 7 bases line up with TRBD1. Trimming cost V 2 bases and J 0 bases; bases outside gene matches: 1. The CDR3 length is 15 residues. Germline V gene data show CDR1 as MNHEY and CDR2 as SVGAGI. The CDR3 region is CASSYTGDSNQPQHF. The CDR3 DNA sequence: TGTGCCAGCAGTTACACAGGGGATAGCAATCAGCCCCAGCATTTT.

The chain carries TRBV9 and TRBJ2-2; D possibly corresponds to TRBD1 (5 bases). Germline CDR1 SGDLS, CDR2 YYNGEE. Between the trimmed V and J ends, which lost 2 bases and 4 bases, there was a span of 9 bases. CDR3 length equals 14 residues. Written as DNA, the CDR3 is TGTGCCAGCAGCGTTGAGACAGCCACCGGGGAGCTGTTTTTT. Translated, it gives CASSVETATGELFF.

This rearrangement joins TRBV30 to TRBJ2-7; 14 bases line up with TRBD2. The germline gives CDR1 GTSNPN, CDR2 SVGIG (reference sequence). After removal of 5 bases from V and 2 bases from J, the junction contained 14 bases not matched to a gene. The CDR3 totals 18 residues. CDR3 nucleotide sequence: TGTGCCTGGCCTCCTCGACTAGCGGGAGGGGAAAGGCCCTACGAGCAGTACTTC. Protein sequence: CAWPPRLAGGERPYEQYF.